This paragraph covers one T cell receptor (beta chain) sequence. Its specificity is not known. The sample originates from a study of cytomegalovirus exposure and HLA in healthy donors. In the study overall: Within an early data release were around 80 million unique TCRs drawn from HLA-typed donors.

The CDR3 totals 15 residues. V was cut by 3 bases and J by 6 bases, with 16 bases left in between. Germline values: CDR1 SGHRS, CDR2 YFSETQ. PCR amplification relied on 60 Vbeta primers (plus 13 Jbeta primers). The repertoire was sequenced with immunoSEQ multiplex PCR; TCRdb's copy has only in-frame clones and lacks some. The profile shows some 130,000 clones, 60% to 85% of them singletons. Study-level results: There were some public TCRs occurring in many donors, but most TCR sequences were rare. A list of 164 TCR beta chains associated with cytomegalovirus was given.

The gene calls are TRBV5-1 and TRBJ2-1; possibly TRBD1 for D (6 bases). This clonotype originated in a human donor in good health. Sequenced sample: PBMCs. The CDR3 DNA reads TGCGCCAGCAGCTATCCGCAGGGGCCGGGCAATGAGCAGTTCTTC. Translation gives CASSYPQGPGNEQFF. The entire variable domain, with the rest obtained from reference TRBV5-1 and TRBJ2-1, is as follows: KAGVTQTPRYLIKTRGQQVTLSCSPISGHRSVSWYQQTPGQGLQFLFEYFSETQRNKGNFPGRFSGRQFSNSRSEMNVSTLELGDSALYLCASSYPQGPGNEQFFGPGTRLTVL.